This entry is about one TCR beta chain. Its binding antigen is unknown. No much larger clone exists at a distance of one base, and base qualities are not known. Whole blood was collected in K2EDTA tubes by collaborating institutions according to the institutions' own protocols. Collaborator samples were shipped for TCRbeta analysis as frozen whole blood, isolated PBMCs, or DNA extracted from either sample type. The sample originates from a study of blood T cell repertoires in COVID-19 (TCRdb year 2020). Regarding the study in general: The collaborator samples originated in the United States, Italy and Spain and spanned the acute and convalescent phases of COVID-19. The prospective study material was composed of cDNA or gDNA derived from T cells, B-cell-depleted T cells, or PBMCs. Where available, HLA class I and class II types were taken from metadata supplied by the sample provider and were not determined by assay-based typing. The repertoires were made available in a free public database intended to serve as a resource for research on the immune response to SARS-CoV-2. A de-identified subject ID, COVID-19 status, age in years and sex were almost always included in the sample metadata. The samples were drawn from the first 160 participants of the ongoing ImmuneRACE study and from under 1,500 subjects provided by 6 global collaborators. Subjects who had been exposed to COVID-19, were actively infected with it, or had recovered from it provided the deeply sampled blood TCRbeta repertoires that made up the dataset. What the study reported, not specific to this receptor: The amount of clinical and demographic metadata varied by source and participant and was provided uncurated.

V gives up 6 bases and J gives up 5 bases, and the segment between their germline ends measures 17 bases. The germline V gene provides CDR1 MNHEY and CDR2 SVGAGI. Spanning cysteine to phenylalanine, the CDR3 consists of 14 amino acids. Only the CDR3 portion is preserved as DNA: 42 bases, with reading frame beginning at the first base. The immunoSEQ Assay, a bias-controlled multiplex PCR, was used to amplify TCRbeta CDR3 regions from genomic DNA. Regarding the original processing steps: The number of nucleated cells in each sample was estimated by amplification of reference gene primers within the assay. Sequence reads were collapsed and filtered to measure the absolute abundance of every unique TCRbeta CDR3 rearrangement. Productive Simpson clonality was computed per sample as the square root of Simpson's diversity index over productive rearrangements. Not all clones reach the TCRdb copy of this immuneACCESS table, which keeps in-frame sequences only. Checked studies attribute under half of the gap to unresolved V genes and leave the rest unexplained. That table gives V, J and clone size, and the DNA gave D and trimming. The sample contains 95,000 to 150,000 clones, over 75% of them found a single time. About an eighth of the sample lies in the top ten.

The receptor chain draws on TRBV6-5 and TRBJ2-7, and possibly TRBD2, on 6 matching bases. Source material: peripheral blood. This TCR was sampled from a man between 60 and 75 years old with acute or convalescent COVID-19. The DNA sequence follows: TGTGCCAGCAGCCCGCTGGTCGGCGGGGACGAGCAGTACTTC. Translated, it gives CASSPLVGGDEQYF.